This passage covers 30 T cell receptor beta chains from one sample sequenced in a study of OX40 agonist ivuxolimab in advanced cancers. Assay used: immunoSEQ multiplex PCR; TCRdb lists only in-frame clones, some missing. In the table there are 50,000 or so clones, approximately 80% of which are singletons. The sample was CD4+ or CD8+ T cells sorted from blood, taken in a trial of the OX40 agonist ivuxolimab. Receptors originate from an adult with an advanced solid tumor such as melanoma, head and neck, liver or kidney cancer.

The chain combines TRBV11-3 with TRBJ2-1; D might be TRBD2 (5 bases). Germline loops: CDR1 SGHNT, CDR2 YENEEA. The ends were cut back, 5 bases at V and 6 bases at J, with 20 bases in the middle. The CDR3 contains 16 residues. As DNA, the CDR3 is TGTGCCAGCAGCCACAGCGGAACCCCCTCACGCAATGAGCAGTTCTTC. This codes for CASSHSGTPSRNEQFF.

The rearrangement links TRBV21-1 to TRBJ2-3; the table's D call TRBD2 went unverified against the DNA. TRBV21-1 is described as a pseudogene. The CDR3 covers 15 residues. CDR3 sequence (DNA): TGTGCCAGCAGCATTCGGGAAAGGAGCACAGATACGCAGTATTTT. Translating it yields CASSIRERSTDTQYF.

The chain joins TRBV28 to TRBJ1-5, with D possibly TRBD1 on 6 matching bases. Trimming removed 2 bases at V and 2 bases at J, with 16 bases between. The germline V gene has CDR1 MDHEN and CDR2 SYDVKM. The CDR3 totals 17 residues. The CDR3 region is CASSLSYGGDRNQPQHF. CDR3 nucleotide sequence: TGTGCCAGCAGTTTAAGTTACGGGGGCGACCGCAATCAGCCCCAGCATTTT.

The chain links TRBV19 to TRBJ2-2; 8 positions match TRBD1. The CDR3 length is 14 residues. With V trimmed by 8 bases and J by 1 base, 3 bases remained unmatched. CDR1 and CDR2 (germline): LNHDA, SQIVND (reference sequence). Here the CDR3 DNA reads TGTGCCAGTCACGGGACAGGGAACACCGGGGAGCTGTTTTTT. Translated, it gives CASHGTGNTGELFF.

This chain's CDR3 is CAWSVGGLAGGYYTETQYF. For the CDR3, the DNA is TGTGCCTGGAGTGTAGGGGGACTAGCGGGGGGCTACTACACGGAGACCCAGTACTTC. V gene TRBV30 combines with J gene TRBJ2-5, with 15 nucleotides matching TRBD2. The germline V gene encodes CDR1 GTSNPN and CDR2 SVGIG (reference sequence). This CDR3 comprises 19 residues. Losses at the gene ends were 0 bases for V and 5 bases for J; bases not matched to a gene: 13.

The J gene is TRBJ2-3, the V gene TRBV5-5; 10 bases align to TRBD2. The CDR3 length is 14 residues. Per germline, CDR1 SGHKS and CDR2 YYEKEE (reference sequence). Losses at the gene ends were 0 bases for V and 6 bases for J; bases not matched to a gene: 1. As DNA, the CDR3 is TGTGCCAGCAGCTTGGAAGCGGGAGGGGATACGCAGTATTTT. It codes for CASSLEAGGDTQYF.

This chain uses TRBV5-4 with TRBJ2-2; the D is unclear. The CDR3 contains 16 residues. Germline V gives CDR1 SGHNT, CDR2 YYREEE (reference sequence). V was cut by 0 bases and J by 0 bases, with 9 bases left in between. Here the CDR3 reads CASSLVGRTNTGELFF. For the CDR3, the DNA is TGTGCCAGCAGCTTGGTAGGGCGGACGAACACCGGGGAGCTGTTTTTT.

The V gene is TRBV28, the J gene TRBJ2-1; 7 positions match TRBD2. In germline, CDR1 is MDHEN, CDR2 SYDVKM. The trim removed 8 bases at V and 4 bases at J, leaving 2 bases unmatched. This CDR3 is built from 12 residues. The DNA of the CDR3 is TGTGCCAGCGGGGGGGTTTACAATGAGCAGTTCTTC. Its protein product is CASGGVYNEQFF.

The chain links TRBV28 to TRBJ2-5; 9 bases align to TRBD2. The CDR3 consists of 15 residues. V lost 5 bases, J lost 2 bases, and 6 bases stayed unmatched. Germline CDR1 is MDHEN and CDR2 is SYDVKM. CDR3 loop: CASSAGTSWQETQYF. Here the CDR3 DNA reads TGTGCCAGCAGTGCCGGGACTAGCTGGCAAGAGACCCAGTACTTC.

A word on this clone: Other DNA sequences of this sample code for an identical CDR3. The rearrangement links TRBV6-5 to TRBJ1-5; D uncertain. CDR1 MNHEY and CDR2 SVGAGI come from the germline V gene. The CDR3 consists of 13 residues. The V gene lost 2 bases and the J gene lost 0 bases, with 2 bases spanning the gap. CDR3 protein: CASSYDSNQPQHF. CDR3 DNA: TGTGCCAGCAGTTACGATAGCAATCAGCCCCAGCATTTT.

The chain is built from TRBV4-2 and TRBJ2-7, with D tentatively TRBD2 (7 bases). Trimming took 4 bases from V and 0 from J, leaving 16 bases between them. This CDR3 is 16 amino acids long. Germline V gene lookup returns CDR1 LGHNA and CDR2 YNFKEQ. The CDR3, as DNA: TGTGCCAGCAGCCCAGGAGGGGGACTAAGCTCCTACGAGCAGTACTTC. Protein sequence: CASSPGGGLSSYEQYF.

This chain connects TRBV7-9 to TRBJ1-2, with 8 bases that match TRBD1. This CDR3 contains 14 residues. CDR1 is SEHNR and CDR2 is FQNEAQ in the germline V gene (reference sequence). The V gene end was trimmed by 5 bases and the J gene end by 11 bases; junction bases not matched to a gene: 13. This chain's CDR3 is CASSPWDRPFYYTF. The CDR3 nucleotides read TGTGCCAGCAGCCCCTGGGACAGGCCTTTTTATTACACCTTC.

CDR3 DNA: TGTGCCTGGAGTGACAGGGGTGGGAACACTGAAGCTTTCTTT. Protein product: CAWSDRGGNTEAFF. The chain uses TRBV30 and TRBJ1-1; 7 bases align to TRBD1. V shed 1 base, J shed 1 base, and the junction held 3 bases outside the gene matches. Germline V gives CDR1 GTSNPN, CDR2 SVGIG (reference sequence). This CDR3 has 14 amino acids. Full variable domain (missing parts from reference TRBV30 and TRBJ1-1): SQTIHQWPATLVQPVGSPLSLECTVEGTSNPNLYWYRQAAGRGLQLLFYSVGIGQISSEVPQNLSASRPQDRQFILSSKKLLLSDSGFYLCAWSDRGGNTEAFFGQGTRLTVV.

The J gene is TRBJ1-5, the V gene TRBV7-2; D not resolved. This CDR3 contains 13 residues. V was shortened by 0 bases and J by 2 bases, with 2 bases between the two germline ends. Per the germline V gene, CDR1 is SGHTA and CDR2 is FQGNSA. The CDR3, as DNA: TGTGCCAGCAGCTTAGCGCGCAATCAGCCCCAGCATTTT. The encoded protein is CASSLARNQPQHF.

In this sample, this clone turned up a few times. The chain employs TRBV6-1 and TRBJ1-4, with TRBD1 as a possible D gene (5 bases). V gave up 7 bases and J gave up 5 bases, with 11 bases separating them. Germline lookup yields CDR1 MNHNS and CDR2 SASEGT. CDR3 size: 13 residues. CDR3 sequence: CASIQDLNEKLFF. The CDR3, as DNA: TGTGCCAGCATACAGGACCTAAATGAAAAACTGTTTTTT.

The rearrangement uses TRBV9 and TRBJ1-6; D unresolved. V gave up 0 bases and J gave up 1 base, with 5 bases separating them. The CDR3 is made up of 15 amino acids. Germline V CDR1 and CDR2: SGDLS, YYNGEE. The CDR3 DNA reads TGTGCCAGCAGCGTAGAGGTTTCCTATAATTCACCCCTCCACTTT. Protein product: CASSVEVSYNSPLHF.

The J gene is TRBJ1-2, the V gene TRBV2, with TRBD1 as a possible D gene (5 bases). V lost 8 bases and J 5 bases, leaving 21 bases between the germline ends. CDR1 and CDR2 (germline): SNHLY, FYNNEI. This CDR3 contains 15 residues. The CDR3 DNA reads as TGTGCCAGCTATTGGGACGTAGGGGCAGGGTATGGCTACACCTTC. It is translated as CASYWDVGAGYGYTF.

The DNA of the CDR3 is TGTGCCAGCAGCTTGTATCCCGGGGAGCTGTTTTTT. Protein: CASSLYPGELFF. The chain uses TRBV5-4 and TRBJ2-2; D remains unclear. Germline loops: CDR1 SGHNT, CDR2 YYREEE (reference sequence). CDR3 length equals 12 residues. V lost 1 base, J lost 6 bases, and 4 bases lay in between.

CDR3 region: CASSEQSVYEQYV. As DNA, the CDR3 is TGTGCCAGCAGTGAACAGAGCGTCTACGAGCAGTACGTC. J is TRBJ2-7 and V is TRBV6-1; D ambiguous. This CDR3 has 13 amino acids. Deletions cut 2 bases from V and 3 bases from J, with 8 bases between. Germline CDR1 and CDR2: MNHNS and SASEGT.

For the CDR3, the DNA is TGTGCCAGTAGTATACGGGGCGGGAGCGATGAGCAGTTCTTC. As protein: CASSIRGGSDEQFF. The gene calls are TRBV19 and TRBJ2-1, with 7 bases that match TRBD2. There are 14 residues in the CDR3. After removal of 2 bases from V and 8 bases from J, the junction contained 6 bases not matched to a gene. CDR1 and CDR2 from the germline V gene are LNHDA and SQIVND (reference sequence).

This chain uses TRBV7-2 with TRBJ2-1; D might be TRBD1 (6 bases). The CDR3 totals 15 residues. V was cut by 0 bases and J by 9 bases, with 15 bases left in between. Germline CDR1 is SGHTA and CDR2 is FQGNSA. The CDR3 region is CASSLARSGDGEQFF. CDR3 in DNA: TGTGCCAGCAGCTTAGCGCGCTCAGGGGATGGTGAGCAGTTCTTC.

Note on this clone: Other DNA sequences in this specimen translate into the identical CDR3. V gene TRBV19 combines with J gene TRBJ2-6, with D hard to call. V was trimmed by 5 bases and J by 4 bases, leaving 6 bases between them. This CDR3 spans 13 amino acids. Germline CDR1 reads LNHDA; CDR2 reads SQIVND (reference sequence). CDR3: CASSASGANVLTF. CDR3 sequence (DNA): TGTGCCAGTAGTGCCAGCGGGGCCAACGTCCTGACTTTC.

The chain carries TRBV10-1 and TRBJ2-3, with TRBD2 matching over 11 bases. The CDR3 totals 16 residues. V trimming: 2 bases; J trimming: 7 bases; junction bases outside the gene matches: 8. Germline V gene lookup returns CDR1 WNHNN and CDR2 SYGVQD (reference sequence). The CDR3 sequence is CASSEGTSGAGNTQYF. The CDR3 DNA reads TGCGCCAGCAGTGAGGGGACTAGCGGAGCCGGAAATACGCAGTATTTT.

The V gene is TRBV10-3, the J gene TRBJ2-2; D possibly corresponds to TRBD2 (7 bases). This CDR3 region has 16 residues. Germline V gene sequence: CDR1 ENHRY, CDR2 SYGVKD. The V and J ends lost 6 bases and 5 bases respectively, with 19 bases between them. CDR3 coding DNA: TGTGCCATCAGCCCCAGCGAGGGGGGAGGGACCGGGGAGCTGTTTTTT. It translates to CAISPSEGGGTGELFF.

The V and J genes are TRBV5-8 and TRBJ1-5, with D maybe TRBD1 (6 bases). There are 16 residues in the CDR3. Looked up from germline, CDR1 is SGHTS and CDR2 is YDEGEE. Trimming stripped 0 bases from V and 9 bases from J, with 19 bases between. CDR3 coding DNA: TGTGCCAGCAGCTTGGCCCAAACAGGGTCGGCGACGCCCCAGCATTTT. It is translated as CASSLAQTGSATPQHF.

This chain links TRBV4-1 with TRBJ2-1, with 9 bases identical to TRBD2. With 2 bases clipped from V and 4 bases from J, the junction kept 12 bases outside the gene matches. The CDR3 contains 18 residues. In germline, CDR1 is MGHRA, CDR2 YSYEKL. The CDR3 nucleotides are TGCGCCAGCAGCCAAAGTCCTAATCTAGCGGGGCTTTACAATGAGCAGTTCTTC. It is translated as CASSQSPNLAGLYNEQFF.

CDR3 amino acids: CASSQGSGANVLTF. CDR3 nucleotides: TGTGCCAGCAGTCAGGGTTCAGGGGCCAACGTCCTGACTTTC. This rearrangement joins TRBV5-4 to TRBJ2-6; possibly TRBD1 for D (5 bases). The CDR3 sequence is 14 residues long. Germline V gene data show CDR1 as SGHNT and CDR2 as YYREEE (reference sequence). V was shortened by 5 bases and J by 4 bases, with 10 bases between the two germline ends.

The gene calls are TRBV2 and TRBJ1-1, with D perhaps TRBD1 (6 bases). Trimming took off 5 bases at V and 4 bases at J, with 14 bases between the two ends. Per the germline V gene, CDR1 is SNHLY and CDR2 is FYNNEI. The CDR3 has 14 amino acids. The CDR3 region is CASSPDRGGTEAFF. The CDR3 bases are TGTGCCAGCAGTCCGGACAGAGGGGGCACTGAAGCTTTCTTT.

The chain uses TRBV4-2 and TRBJ2-7; TRBD2 agrees at 8 bases. The CDR3 is made up of 17 amino acids. Germline CDR1 is LGHNA and CDR2 is YNFKEQ. V lost 0 bases and J lost 7; bases outside the gene matches: 14. The CDR3: CASSQEGPLAVRSEQYF. CDR3 nucleotide sequence: TGTGCCAGCAGCCAAGAAGGGCCACTAGCGGTCAGAAGTGAGCAGTACTTC.

The CDR3 protein is CASSLSFSGANVLTF. The CDR3 region has the DNA TGTGCCAGTAGTCTCAGTTTCTCTGGGGCCAACGTCCTGACTTTC. The chain has TRBV19 and TRBJ2-6; D gene unclear. Germline V lookup: CDR1 LNHDA, CDR2 SQIVND (reference sequence). This CDR3 is 15 amino acids long. Trimming removed 5 bases at V and 0 bases at J, with 8 bases between.